These 17 T cell receptor beta chains came from one sample sequenced in a study of Graves' ophthalmopathy and Graves' hyperthyroidism. Amplified material comprised TCR beta CDR3 regions derived from RNA transcripts. In the first round, RT-PCR was carried out with HTBI primers, and a multiplex PCR formed the second round. One entry per CDR3 protein, called by TCRdb with MiXCR from the multiplex PCR reads. The sample carries roughly 380,000 distinct CDR3 sequences, about 16% recorded once. Input material: peripheral blood. All receptors derive from a woman under 30 with stable Graves' hyperthyroidism.

This clonotype was picked up many times. This rearrangement joins TRBV20-1 to TRBJ1-5, with D perhaps matching TRBD1 (5 bases). The CDR3 consists of 14 residues. Germline values: CDR1 DFQATT, CDR2 SNEGSKA (reference sequence). Trimming cost V 0 bases and J 1 base, with 7 bases left between them. The CDR3 sequence is CSARDRDSNQPQHF. In DNA, the CDR3 is TGCAGTGCTAGAGATAGGGACAGCAATCAGCCCCAGCATTTT.

This clonotype was detected only a few times. The genes are TRBV6-2 or TRBV6-3 and TRBJ1-2; perhaps TRBD1 as D (6 bases). Germline V gene lookup returns CDR1 MNHEY and CDR2 SVGEGT. Trimming pared 4 bases from V and 2 bases from J, leaving 11 bases between. The CDR3 runs to 14 residues. CDR3 bases: TGTGCCAGCAGTTCCTACAGGGAGAACTATGGCTACACCTTC. It codes for CASSSYRENYGYTF.

This clonotype was recorded many times. The chain links TRBV7-8 to TRBJ2-7; a weak D match, TRBD1 (5 bases). Deletions cut 1 base from V and 6 bases from J, with 10 bases between. The germline CDR1 and CDR2 sequences are SGHVS and FQNEAQ. The CDR3 covers 13 residues. CDR3 sequence (DNA): TGTGCCAGCAGCTTAGGCTACAGGTCCGAGCAGTACTTC. It translates to CASSLGYRSEQYF. Complete variable domain (other parts from reference TRBV7-8 and TRBJ2-7): GAGVSQSPRYKVAKRGQDVALRCDPISGHVSLFWYQQALGQGPEFLTYFQNEAQLDKSGLPSDRFFAERPEGSVSTLKIQRTQQEDSAVYLCASSLGYRSEQYFGPGTRLTVT.

This clonotype was seen many times. This chain joins TRBV19 and TRBJ1-1; D possibly corresponds to TRBD1 (6 bases). The CDR3 is 13 amino acids. Germline CDR1 LNHDA, CDR2 SQIVND (reference sequence). V lost 8 bases, J lost 0 bases, and 10 bases lay in between. CDR3 sequence: CASPGAMNTEAFF. The CDR3 DNA reads TGTGCCAGTCCGGGGGCCATGAACACTGAAGCTTTCTTT. The whole variable domain, remainder taken from reference TRBV19 and TRBJ1-1, is DGGITQSPKYLFRKEGQNVTLSCEQNLNHDAMYWYRQDPGQGLRLIYYSQIVNDFQKGDIAEGYSVSREKKESFPLTVTSAQKNPTAFYLCASPGAMNTEAFFGQGTRLTVV.

This clonotype was picked up many times. This rearrangement joins TRBV7-3 to TRBJ1-1; 7 bases line up with TRBD1. The ends lost 5 bases at V and 1 base at J; junction bases unmatched: 7. This CDR3 has 15 residues. The germline gives CDR1 SGHTA, CDR2 FQGTGA. CDR3 amino acids: CASSPTRGPNTEAFF. As DNA, the CDR3 is TGTGCCAGCAGCCCGACAAGGGGGCCGAACACTGAAGCTTTCTTT.

Notes on this clonotype: The CDR3 does not end in the conserved phenylalanine or tryptophan, so this is likely a read error. No DNA is shown, since the ends of the CDR3 on it are uncertain; the CDR3 is the one TCRdb lists. V is TRBV6-1 and J is TRBJ1-2; the table's D gene call, TRBD1, was not cross checked with the DNA. The CDR3 region is 13 residues in length, termini included. In germline, CDR1 is MNHNS, CDR2 SASEGT. CDR3 loop: CASSRTGSSGYSL.

The genes are TRBV11-3 and TRBJ1-2; D is perhaps TRBD1 (6 bases). The V end was cut by 0 bases, the J end by 3 bases, with 11 bases between. The CDR3 is 15 amino acids. Germline V gene data show CDR1 as SGHNT and CDR2 as YENEEA. In nucleotides, the CDR3 is TGTGCCAGCAGCTTAGAGGCAGGGGAGGACTATGGCTACACCTTC. As protein: CASSLEAGEDYGYTF.

This clonotype was counted many times. CDR3 amino acids: CASRLGRGQETQYF. In nucleotides, the CDR3 is TGTGCCAGCAGGTTGGGGCGGGGCCAAGAGACCCAGTACTTC. The chain combines TRBV6-5 with TRBJ2-5; D is perhaps TRBD2 (6 bases). Germline V gives CDR1 MNHEY, CDR2 SVGAGI. The CDR3 is 14 residues long. Trimming cost V 6 bases and J 1 base, with 12 bases left between them.

This clonotype showed up just once. Written as DNA, the CDR3 is TGCAGTGCCCTTAACCGAGGGAGCTCCTCCTACGAGCAGTACTTC. It encodes CSALNRGSSSYEQYF. The chain couples TRBV20-1 to TRBJ2-7, with D possibly matching TRBD2 (5 bases). The CDR3 runs 15 residues. Per germline, CDR1 DFQATT and CDR2 SNEGSKA (reference sequence). Trimming took off 6 bases at V and 0 bases at J, with 18 bases between the two ends.

This clonotype came up many times. This chain connects TRBV6-5 to TRBJ2-5, with D perhaps TRBD1 (7 bases). Trimming took off 7 bases at V and 3 bases at J, with 24 bases between the two ends. CDR1 and CDR2 (germline): MNHEY, SVGAGI. The CDR3 length is 17 residues. The CDR3 DNA is TGTGCCAGCAAGTCCCCGCTTTCGGACAGGACTAAAGAGACCCAGTACTTC. It is translated as CASKSPLSDRTKETQYF.

This clonotype was seen only a few times. The genes are TRBV4-1 and TRBJ2-5; 7 bases match TRBD2. J gave up 5 bases and V 1 base, and 7 bases lay outside the gene matches. The CDR3 extends over 15 amino acids. CDR1 MGHRA and CDR2 YSYEKL come from the germline V gene. CDR3 nucleotide sequence: TGCGCCAGCAGCCAAGGGGCCAGGGAGGGGGAGACCCAGTACTTC. It translates to CASSQGAREGETQYF.

This clonotype has a count of ten or more. The chain links TRBV6-2 or TRBV6-3 to TRBJ1-1; D gene unclear. V lost 2 bases and J 9 bases, leaving 10 bases between the germline ends. CDR3 length: 12 residues. CDR1 and CDR2 (germline): MNHEY, SVGEGT. CDR3 in DNA: TGTGCCAGCAGTTACCTTTCAGGAAAAGCTTTCTTT. Protein product: CASSYLSGKAFF.

To note about this clonotype: Possible read error: a much larger clone is one base away. The chain recombines TRBV20-1 with TRBJ1-5; no firm D call. The CDR3 has 12 amino acids. Trimming shortened V by 7 bases and J by 5 bases, and 12 bases separated the two germline ends. Germline V gives CDR1 DFQATT, CDR2 SNEGSKA (reference sequence). The CDR3 spells CSVGLSDQPQHF. DNA of the CDR3: TGCAGTGTGGGGTTATCAGATCAGCCCCAGCATTTT.

This clonotype was seen repeatedly, ten times or more. The rearrangement joins TRBV6-2 or TRBV6-3 to TRBJ1-2; D is uncertain. The CDR3 consists of 13 residues. Looked up from germline, CDR1 is MNHEY and CDR2 is SVGEGT. Trimming left V 5 bases short and J 8 bases short, with 15 bases between. CDR3 nucleotide sequence: TGTGCCAGCAGTACCTCCCGGACGGGCGGCTACACCTTC. Amino acids: CASSTSRTGGYTF.

This clonotype was counted ten times or more. The chain links TRBV7-3 to TRBJ2-5; 8 positions agree with TRBD1. The CDR3 extends over 13 amino acids. Germline CDR1 is SGHTA and CDR2 is FQGTGA. Trimming removed 5 bases from V and 5 bases from J; junction bases left unmatched: 4. CDR3 sequence (DNA): TGTGCCAGCAGCCCAGGGGGCATTGAGACCCAGTACTTC. Translated, it gives CASSPGGIETQYF.

This clonotype occurred many times. Lacking the conserved final phenylalanine or tryptophan, this CDR3 likely reflects a read error. The V gene is TRBV12-3 or TRBV12-4, the J gene TRBJ2-5; D is unclear. The CDR3 is 13 residues long. Trimming cost V 5 bases and J 5 bases, with 12 bases left between them. In DNA, the CDR3 is TGTGCCAGCAGTCTCGGATTTGGGGAGACCCAGTACCTC. Residues: CASSLGFGETQYL.

This clonotype was counted ten times or more. The J gene is TRBJ1-6, the V gene TRBV20-1; D is undetermined. Germline CDR1 is DFQATT and CDR2 is SNEGSKA (reference sequence). The CDR3 sequence is 15 residues long. The V and J ends lost 1 base and 2 bases respectively, with 9 bases between them. The CDR3 region is CSARGDGAYNSPLHF. Here the CDR3 DNA reads TGCAGTGCTAGAGGCGACGGTGCCTATAATTCACCCCTCCACTTT.